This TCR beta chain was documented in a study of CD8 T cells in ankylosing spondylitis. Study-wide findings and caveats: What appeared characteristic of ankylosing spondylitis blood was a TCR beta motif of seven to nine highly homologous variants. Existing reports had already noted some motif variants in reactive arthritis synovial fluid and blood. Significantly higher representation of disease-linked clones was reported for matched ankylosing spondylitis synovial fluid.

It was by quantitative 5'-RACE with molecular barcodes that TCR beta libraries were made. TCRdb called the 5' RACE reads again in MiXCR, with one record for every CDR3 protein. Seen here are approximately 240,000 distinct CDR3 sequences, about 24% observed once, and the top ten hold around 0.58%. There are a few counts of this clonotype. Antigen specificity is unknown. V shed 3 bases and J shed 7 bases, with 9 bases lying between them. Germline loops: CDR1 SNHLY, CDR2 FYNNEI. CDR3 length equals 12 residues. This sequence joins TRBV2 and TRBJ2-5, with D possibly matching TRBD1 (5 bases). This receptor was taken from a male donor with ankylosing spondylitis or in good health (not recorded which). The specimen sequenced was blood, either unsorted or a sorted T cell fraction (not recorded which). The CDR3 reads CASSEARGTQYF. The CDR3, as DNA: TGTGCCAGCAGTGAGGCTAGGGGGACCCAGTACTTC.